The rows below give T cell receptor beta chains drawn from one sample of a study of CD8+ T cells in alopecia areata. Some clones are missing from TCRdb's copy, which holds only in-frame ones; the method was immunoSEQ multiplex PCR. The sample lists about 200,000 clones, around three fifths seen once, with roughly 4.2% in the top ten. Material: CD4+ T cells sorted from blood, obtained at week 4, from a patient treated with tofacitinib. The source is a human donor with alopecia areata. CDR3s include the opening cysteine and the closing phenylalanine or tryptophan. D genes are given only for firm matches. Not every row has a clone size; where given, it reads once, few, many or a size class.

D gene,J gene,clone size,V gene,CDR3 protein,CDR3 DNA
NA,TRBJ1-3,NA,TRBV25-1,CASSEYPRASFF,TGTGCCAGCAGTGAATACCCCCGGGCGTCCTTTTTT
TRBD1,TRBJ1-2,few,TRBV11-1,CASSRDRPYGYTF,TGTGCCAGCAGCCGGGACAGACCCTATGGCTACACCTTC
NA,TRBJ2-6,NA,TRBV5-1,CASSLRPAGPPGANVLTF,TGCGCCAGCAGCTTACGTCCGGCCGGACCTCCTGGGGCCAACGTCCTGACTTTC
NA,TRBJ1-6,NA,TRBV29-1,CSVQGAEVNSPLHF,TGCAGCGTCCAGGGAGCTGAGGTGAATTCACCCCTCCACTTT
NA,TRBJ1-4,NA,TRBV29-1,CSVGGQFNEKLFF,TGCAGCGTTGGGGGCCAGTTTAATGAAAAACTGTTTTTT
TRBD1,TRBJ2-2,NA,TRBV10-3,CAFSRDSYTGELFF,TGTGCCTTCAGCCGGGACAGTTACACCGGGGAGCTGTTTTTT
TRBD1,TRBJ1-5,NA,TRBV10-3,CAIRGQGDQPQHF,TGTGCCATCAGGGGACAGGGCGATCAGCCCCAGCATTTT
TRBD1,TRBJ1-4,NA,TRBV7-2,CASSSRQGGVEKLFF,TGTGCCAGCAGCTCTCGACAGGGAGGGGTTGAAAAACTGTTTTTT
NA,TRBJ2-1,NA,TRBV5-4,CASSAGGGGPYNEQFF,TGTGCCAGCAGCGCCGGGGGCGGGGGACCATACAATGAGCAGTTCTTC
NA,TRBJ1-6,few,TRBV30,CAWSSGAKALHF,TGTGCCTGGAGTTCTGGGGCCAAAGCCCTCCACTTT
NA,TRBJ1-2,NA,TRBV29-1,CSVAGQGGGYTF,TGCAGCGTTGCAGGGCAGGGAGGGGGCTACACCTTC
TRBD1,TRBJ1-2,many,TRBV7-2,CASRTGGNYGYTF,TGTGCCAGCAGGACAGGGGGCAACTATGGCTACACCTTC
TRBD1,TRBJ2-7,NA,TRBV5-6,CASGYRDRPYEQYF,TGTGCCAGCGGGTACCGGGACAGACCCTACGAGCAGTACTTC
TRBD1,TRBJ1-1,NA,TRBV2,CASSRDRNTEAFF,TGTGCCAGCAGTAGGGACAGGAACACTGAAGCTTTCTTT
NA,TRBJ1-6,NA,TRBV6-5,CASTDSYNSPLHF,TGTGCCAGCACAGACAGCTATAATTCACCCCTCCACTTT
NA,TRBJ1-4,once,TRBV7-2,CASSYLGGPNEKLFF,TGTGCCAGCAGTTATTTAGGGGGACCTAATGAAAAACTGTTTTTT